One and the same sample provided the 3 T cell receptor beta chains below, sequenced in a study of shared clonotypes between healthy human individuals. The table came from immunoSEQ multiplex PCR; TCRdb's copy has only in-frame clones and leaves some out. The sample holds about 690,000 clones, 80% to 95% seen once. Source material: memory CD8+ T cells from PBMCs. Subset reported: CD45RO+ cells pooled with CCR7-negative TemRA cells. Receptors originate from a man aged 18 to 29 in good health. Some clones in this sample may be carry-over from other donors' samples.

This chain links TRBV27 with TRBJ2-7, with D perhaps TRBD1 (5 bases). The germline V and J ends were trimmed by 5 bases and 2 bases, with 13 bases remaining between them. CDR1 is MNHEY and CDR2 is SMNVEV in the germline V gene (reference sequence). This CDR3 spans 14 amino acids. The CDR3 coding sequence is TGTGCCAGCAGTGCTTCAGGGTTTACCTACGAGCAGTACTTC. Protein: CASSASGFTYEQYF.

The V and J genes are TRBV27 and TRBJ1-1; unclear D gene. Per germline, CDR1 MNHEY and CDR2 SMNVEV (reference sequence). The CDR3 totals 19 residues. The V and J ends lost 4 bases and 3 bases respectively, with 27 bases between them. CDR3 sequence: CASSYSVGDWVSGDTEAFF. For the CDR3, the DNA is TGTGCCAGCAGTTATTCGGTTGGTGACTGGGTTAGTGGGGACACTGAAGCTTTCTTT.

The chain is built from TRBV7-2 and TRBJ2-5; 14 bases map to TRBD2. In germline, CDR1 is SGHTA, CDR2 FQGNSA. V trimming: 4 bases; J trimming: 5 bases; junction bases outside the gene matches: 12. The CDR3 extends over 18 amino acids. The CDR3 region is CASSSKPGLAGVIETQYF. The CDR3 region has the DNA TGTGCCAGCAGCTCTAAACCGGGACTAGCGGGAGTTATTGAGACCCAGTACTTC.